This TCR beta chain was retrieved from a study of blood T cell repertoires in COVID-19. Study summary: COVID-19 samples, acute and convalescent, were from the United States, Italy and Spain. T cells, B-cell-depleted T cells, or PBMCs supplied cDNA or gDNA.

The CDR3 length is 14 residues. The ends lost 2 bases at V and 6 bases at J; junction bases unmatched: 7. The germline gives CDR1 GTSNPN, CDR2 SVGIG (reference sequence). In the original workflow: Cell counts per sample came from amplifying reference gene primers. Generated by immunoSEQ multiplex PCR, the TCRdb table keeps only in-frame clones and is missing some. V, J and clone size are taken as reported in that table, and D and trimming were inferred from the DNA itself. The sample lists under 250,000 clones, more than 65% occurring once. The table lists this clone with a count of one. The V call is TRBV30, the J call TRBJ1-2, with TRBD1 matching over 9 bases. This receptor was identified in a man in his fifties or sixties with active or convalescent COVID-19. The sequencing input was peripheral blood. Here the CDR3 reads CAWSNPGQGNGYTF. CDR3 sequence (DNA): TGTGCCTGGAGTAATCCGGGACAGGGTAATGGCTACACCTTC.